This T cell receptor beta chain was retrieved from a study of cytomegalovirus exposure and HLA in healthy donors. Study results and caveats: Rarity held for most TCR sequences, but there were some public TCRs that occurred in many donors. Some highly shared sequence variants likely arose as a pipeline artifact. The investigators catalogued 150 to 200 TCR beta chains as cytomegalovirus-associated. The classifier reportedly diagnosed cytomegalovirus status with high sensitivity and specificity.

Comments on this clone: Its antigen is as yet unknown.

Vbeta (60) and Jbeta (13) primers were used in the PCR. The table came from immunoSEQ multiplex PCR; TCRdb's copy has only in-frame clones and leaves some out. The sample lists around 170,000 clones, over 75% occurring once. The receptor was isolated from a middle-aged man in good health and CMV-seropositive. The material sequenced was PBMCs.

The CDR3 sequence is CASSRGGSSGQETQYF. Here the CDR3 DNA reads TGCGCCAGCAGCCGGGGGGGGAGTTCAGGGCAAGAGACCCAGTACTTC. V is TRBV5-1 and J is TRBJ2-5; 8 bases are shared with TRBD2. CDR1 is SGHRS and CDR2 is YFSETQ in the germline V gene. The CDR3 covers 16 residues. V gave up 4 bases and J gave up 2 bases; unmatched junction bases: 10.